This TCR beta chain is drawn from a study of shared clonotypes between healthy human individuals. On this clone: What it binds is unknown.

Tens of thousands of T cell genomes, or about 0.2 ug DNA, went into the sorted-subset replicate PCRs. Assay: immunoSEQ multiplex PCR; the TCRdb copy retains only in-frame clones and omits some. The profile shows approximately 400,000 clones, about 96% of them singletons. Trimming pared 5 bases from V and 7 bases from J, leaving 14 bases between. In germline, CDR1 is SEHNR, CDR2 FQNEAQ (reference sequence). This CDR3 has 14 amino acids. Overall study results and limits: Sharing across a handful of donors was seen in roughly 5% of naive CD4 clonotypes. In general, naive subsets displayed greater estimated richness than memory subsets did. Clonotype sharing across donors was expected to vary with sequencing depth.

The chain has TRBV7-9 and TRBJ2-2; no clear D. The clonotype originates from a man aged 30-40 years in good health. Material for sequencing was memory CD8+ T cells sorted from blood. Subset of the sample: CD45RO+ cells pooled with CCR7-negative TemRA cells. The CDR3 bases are TGTGCCAGCAGCCTTGGGCTGGCCGACGGGGAGCTGTTTTTT. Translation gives CASSLGLADGELFF.